This is a list of T cell receptor beta chains from one sample in a study of T cell repertoires in cytomegalovirus infection. These receptors are not linked to any known antigen. TCRdb itself ran the reads through MiXCR, one entry per CDR3 protein. The sample records roughly 700,000 distinct CDR3 sequences, around 32% being singletons. Sequencing was performed on cultured PBMCs, taken from culture after CMV antigen stimulation. Every receptor here comes from a human donor in good health (CMV status not recorded). Some clones in this sample may be carry-over from other donors' samples. The CDR3 runs from the conserved cysteine through the conserved F or W. The order of the fields is clone size, D gene, V gene, J gene, CDR3 DNA, CDR3 protein. A D gene is named only where the DNA matches it firmly. Where a row states a size, it is once, few, many or the class of an expanded clone; other rows omit it.

.	TRBD1	TRBV20-1	TRBJ1-5	TGCAGTGCTCTCGGACAGGGAGGAAATCAGCCCCAGCATTTT	CSALGQGGNQPQHF
.	.	TRBV6-1	TRBJ1-5	TGTGCCAGCATGAGGGCGGTTTATAGCAATCAGCCCCAGCATTTT	CASMRAVYSNQPQHF
.	.	TRBV12-3/TRBV12-4	TRBJ2-2	TGTGCCAGCAGTACTAACACGGGGAGGGAGCTGTTTTTT	CASSTNTGRELFF
many	.	TRBV7-6	TRBJ2-2	TGTGCCAGTGAGCGGTTGGGGGGAAACACCGGGGAGCTGTTTTTT	CASERLGGNTGELFF
.	.	TRBV6-5	TRBJ2-1	TGTGCCAGCAGTTACTCGATAATTAGCGTGGGGCCCCGTGACGTCCAGCAGTTCTTC	CASSYSIISVGPRDVQQFF
.	TRBD1	TRBV9	TRBJ2-7	TGTGCCAGCAGCGGACTACAGGGGCACGAGCAGTACTTC	CASSGLQGHEQYF
.	TRBD1	TRBV7-2	TRBJ1-6	TGTGCCAGCAGCTCGGAGGGGGGTGGGACAGGGGCCCATTCACCCCTCCACTTT	CASSSEGGGTGAHSPLHF
.	.	TRBV20-1	TRBJ1-6	TGCAGTGCTAGAGATTTGAGGGGACGGTCACCCCTCCACTTT	CSARDLRGRSPLHF
.	.	TRBV7-8	TRBJ2-5	TGTGCCAGCAGCTTCATGGAGGCCGAGAAGACCCAGTACTTC	CASSFMEAEKTQYF
many	.	TRBV28	TRBJ2-7	TGTGCCAGCAGTCCCCGTTTAGCGCCTTACTACGAGCAGTACTTC	CASSPRLAPYYEQYF
.	.	TRBV9	TRBJ2-6	TGTGCCAGCAGCCAAAATCCCCACGGGTCTGGGGCCAACGTCCTGACTTTC	CASSQNPHGSGANVLTF
.	.	TRBV7-2	TRBJ2-5	TGTGCCAGCCAGAGGACGGTGGATTCGGGCAAGTACTTC	CASQRTVDSGKYF
once	.	TRBV10-2	TRBJ1-2	TGCGCCAGCAGTGATAACAGCAACTATGGCTACACCTTC	CASSDNSNYGYTF
.	.	TRBV7-9	TRBJ2-7	TGTGCCAGCAGCTTCCCTGTTGGCGAGCAGTACTTC	CASSFPVGEQYF
.	.	TRBV28	TRBJ2-5	TGTGCCAGCAGAGAATCCGGGTTGGGGGGACAGACCCAGTACTTC	CASRESGLGGQTQYF